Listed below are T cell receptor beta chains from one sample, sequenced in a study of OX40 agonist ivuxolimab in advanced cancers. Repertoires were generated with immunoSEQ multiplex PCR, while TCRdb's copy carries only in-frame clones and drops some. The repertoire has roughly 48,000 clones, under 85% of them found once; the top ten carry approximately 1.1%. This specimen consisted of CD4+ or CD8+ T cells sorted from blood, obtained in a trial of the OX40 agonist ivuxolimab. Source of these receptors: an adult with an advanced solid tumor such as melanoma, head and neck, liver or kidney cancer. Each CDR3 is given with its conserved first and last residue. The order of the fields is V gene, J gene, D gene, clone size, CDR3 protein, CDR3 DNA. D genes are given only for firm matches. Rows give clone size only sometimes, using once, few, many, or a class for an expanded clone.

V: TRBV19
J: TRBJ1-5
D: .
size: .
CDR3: CASSLTWAISNQPQHF
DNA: TGTGCCAGTAGTTTAACGTGGGCGATAAGCAATCAGCCCCAGCATTTT

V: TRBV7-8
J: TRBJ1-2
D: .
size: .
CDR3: CASSLGAPNMANGYTF
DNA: TGTGCCAGCAGCTTAGGGGCTCCGAACATGGCGAATGGCTACACCTTC

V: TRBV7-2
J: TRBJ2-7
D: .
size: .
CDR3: CASSINRQPPVYEQYF
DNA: TGTGCCAGCAGCATAAACCGACAGCCTCCTGTCTACGAGCAGTACTTC

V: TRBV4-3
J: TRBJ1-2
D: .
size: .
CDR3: CASSQDEGETAGYTF
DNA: TGCGCCAGCAGCCAAGATGAGGGGGAAACGGCTGGCTACACCTTC

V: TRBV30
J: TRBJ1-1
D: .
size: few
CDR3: CAWSVFVQDTEAFF
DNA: TGTGCCTGGAGTGTATTTGTCCAGGACACTGAAGCTTTCTTT

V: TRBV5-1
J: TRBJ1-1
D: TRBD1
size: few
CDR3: CASRAPGQGPWIF
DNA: TGCGCCAGCAGGGCCCCGGGACAGGGGCCCTGGATCTTT

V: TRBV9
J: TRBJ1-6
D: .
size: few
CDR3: CASSVVPEGNSPLHF
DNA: TGTGCCAGCAGCGTAGTCCCAGAAGGCAATTCACCCCTCCACTTT

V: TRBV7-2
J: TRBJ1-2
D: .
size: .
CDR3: CASSKSGSPNYGYTF
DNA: TGTGCCAGCAGCAAGAGTGGTTCACCTAACTATGGCTACACCTTC

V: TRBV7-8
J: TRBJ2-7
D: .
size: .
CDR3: CASRPEGTPTYEQYF
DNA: TGTGCCAGCAGGCCAGAGGGGACACCCACCTACGAGCAGTACTTC

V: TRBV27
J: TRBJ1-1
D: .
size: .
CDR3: CASSLSGQNTEAFF
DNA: TGTGCCAGCAGTTTATCGGGACAGAACACTGAAGCTTTCTTT

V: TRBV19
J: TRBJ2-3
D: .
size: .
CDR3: CASSMAGQTDTQYF
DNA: TGTGCCAGTAGTATGGCAGGTCAGACAGATACGCAGTATTTT

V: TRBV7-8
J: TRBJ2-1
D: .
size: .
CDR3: CASSFRGTRDNEQFF
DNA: TGTGCCAGCAGCTTCCGGGGGACGCGGGACAATGAGCAGTTCTTC

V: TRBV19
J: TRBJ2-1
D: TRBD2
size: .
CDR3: CASSIRGTSGGRRANEQFF
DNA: TGTGCCAGTAGTATTCGGGGGACTAGCGGGGGAAGGCGGGCCAATGAGCAGTTCTTC

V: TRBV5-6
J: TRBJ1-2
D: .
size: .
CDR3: CASSPGIGGYTF
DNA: TGTGCCAGCAGCCCCGGGATTGGTGGCTACACCTTC

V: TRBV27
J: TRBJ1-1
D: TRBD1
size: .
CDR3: CASSLDREEGEAFF
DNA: TGTGCCAGCAGTTTGGACAGGGAGGAGGGTGAGGCTTTCTTT

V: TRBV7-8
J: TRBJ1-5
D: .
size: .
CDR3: CASSLDGYQPQHF
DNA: TGTGCCAGCAGCTTAGACGGGTATCAGCCCCAGCATTTT

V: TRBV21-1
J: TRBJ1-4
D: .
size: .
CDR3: CAIWASTNEKLFF
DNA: TGTGCCATCTGGGCTTCAACTAATGAAAAACTGTTTTTT

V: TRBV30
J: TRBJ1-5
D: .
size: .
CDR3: CAWSVPITEARDNQPQHF
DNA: TGTGCCTGGAGTGTTCCAATTACGGAGGCCAGGGACAATCAGCCCCAGCATTTT

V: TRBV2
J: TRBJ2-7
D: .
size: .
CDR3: CASSENAGANSYEQYF
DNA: TGTGCCAGCAGTGAGAATGCGGGGGCCAATTCCTACGAGCAGTACTTC

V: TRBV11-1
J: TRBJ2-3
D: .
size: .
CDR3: CASSLSSTQYF
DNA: TGTGCCAGCAGCTTATCGAGCACGCAGTATTTT

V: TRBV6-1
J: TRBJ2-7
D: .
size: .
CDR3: CASTALYYEQYF
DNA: TGTGCCAGCACGGCACTATACTACGAGCAGTACTTC

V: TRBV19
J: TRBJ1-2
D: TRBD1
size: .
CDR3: CASSQTGEDGYTF
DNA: TGTGCCAGTAGTCAGACAGGGGAGGACGGCTACACCTTC

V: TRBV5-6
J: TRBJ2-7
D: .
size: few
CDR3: CASSLGSGDEQYF
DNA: TGTGCCAGCAGCTTGGGGTCGGGGGACGAGCAGTACTTC

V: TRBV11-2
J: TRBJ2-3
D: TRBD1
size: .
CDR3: CASSLGGQVAQYF
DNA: TGTGCCAGCAGCTTAGGGGGACAGGTGGCGCAGTATTTT

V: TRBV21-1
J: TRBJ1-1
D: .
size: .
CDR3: CASSKDRPVNTEAFF
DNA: TGTGCCAGCAGCAAGGACAGGCCGGTGAACACTGAAGCTTTCTTT

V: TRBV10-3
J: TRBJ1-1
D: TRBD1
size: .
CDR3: CASGGNQNTEAFF
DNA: TGTGCCTCAGGGGGGAACCAGAACACTGAAGCTTTCTTT

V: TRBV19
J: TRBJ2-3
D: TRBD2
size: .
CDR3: CASKLAGHTDTQYF
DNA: TGTGCCAGTAAACTAGCGGGGCACACAGATACGCAGTATTTT

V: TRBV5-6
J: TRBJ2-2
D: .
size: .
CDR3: CASSLQGWGTGELFF
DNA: TGTGCCAGCAGCTTGCAGGGGTGGGGCACCGGGGAGCTGTTTTTT

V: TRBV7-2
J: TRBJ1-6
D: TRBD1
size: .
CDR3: CASSGTGEVRNSPLHF
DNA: TGTGCCAGCAGCGGGACAGGGGAAGTTCGGAATTCACCCCTCCACTTT

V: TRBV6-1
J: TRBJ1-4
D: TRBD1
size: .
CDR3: CASSEAEGAPTNEKLFF
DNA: TGTGCCAGCAGTGAAGCGGAGGGGGCCCCAACTAATGAAAAACTGTTTTTT

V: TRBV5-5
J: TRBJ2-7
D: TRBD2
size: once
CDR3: CASSLGPGGRVDSYEQYF
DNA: TGTGCCAGCAGCTTGGGACCCGGGGGGAGAGTTGACTCCTACGAGCAGTACTTC

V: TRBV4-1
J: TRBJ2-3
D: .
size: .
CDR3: CASSLRDQTDTQYF
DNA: TGCGCCAGCAGCCTCCGGGACCAAACAGATACGCAGTATTTT

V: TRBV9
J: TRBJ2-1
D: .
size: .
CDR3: CASSVGERSYNEQFF
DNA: TGTGCCAGCAGCGTAGGGGAGCGTTCCTACAATGAGCAGTTCTTC

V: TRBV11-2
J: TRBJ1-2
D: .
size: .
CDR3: CASSLRGNNYGYTF
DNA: TGTGCCAGCAGCTTAAGGGGGAATAACTATGGCTACACCTTC

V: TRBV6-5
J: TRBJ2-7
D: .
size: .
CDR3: CASGSQLYEQYF
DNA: TGTGCCAGCGGATCCCAACTTTACGAGCAGTACTTC

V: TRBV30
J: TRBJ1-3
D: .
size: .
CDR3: CAWSTTGPGNTIYF
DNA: TGTGCCTGGAGTACGACGGGACCAGGGAACACCATATATTTT

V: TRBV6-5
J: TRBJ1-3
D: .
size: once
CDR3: CASSYSFSGSGNTIYF
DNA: TGTGCCAGCAGTTACTCGTTTTCAGGCTCTGGAAACACCATATATTTT

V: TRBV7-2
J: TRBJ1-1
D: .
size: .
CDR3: CATDHSPTEAFF
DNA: TGTGCCACCGACCACTCCCCAACTGAAGCTTTCTTT

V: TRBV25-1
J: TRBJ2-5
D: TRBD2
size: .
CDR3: CASSEFGSGKETQYF
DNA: TGTGCCAGCAGTGAATTCGGGAGCGGGAAGGAGACCCAGTACTTC

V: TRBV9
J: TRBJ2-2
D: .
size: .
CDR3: CASSPFSSGNGELFF
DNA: TGTGCCAGCAGCCCTTTCTCGTCGGGTAACGGGGAGCTGTTTTTT

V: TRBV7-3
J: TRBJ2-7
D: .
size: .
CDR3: CASSLLPGPAKYEQYF
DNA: TGTGCCAGCAGCTTATTACCGGGTCCGGCCAAGTACGAGCAGTACTTC

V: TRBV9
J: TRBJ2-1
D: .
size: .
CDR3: CASSVRDKNEQFF
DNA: TGTGCCAGCAGCGTACGGGATAAAAATGAGCAGTTCTTC

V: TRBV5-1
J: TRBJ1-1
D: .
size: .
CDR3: CASSLGAEAFF
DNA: TGCGCCAGCAGCTTGGGAGCTGAAGCTTTCTTT